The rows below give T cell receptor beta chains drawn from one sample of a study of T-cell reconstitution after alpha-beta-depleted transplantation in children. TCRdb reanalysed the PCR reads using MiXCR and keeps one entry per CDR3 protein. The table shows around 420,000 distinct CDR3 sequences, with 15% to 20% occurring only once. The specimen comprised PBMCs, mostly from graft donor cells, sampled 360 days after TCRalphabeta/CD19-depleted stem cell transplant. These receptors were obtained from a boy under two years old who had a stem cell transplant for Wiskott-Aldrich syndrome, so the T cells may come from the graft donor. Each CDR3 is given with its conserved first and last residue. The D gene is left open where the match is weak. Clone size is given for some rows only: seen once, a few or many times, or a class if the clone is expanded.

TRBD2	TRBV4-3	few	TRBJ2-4	CASSQEGMTGGPHVAQYF	TGCGCCAGCAGCCAAGAAGGGATGACGGGAGGGCCGCATGTCGCTCAGTACTTC
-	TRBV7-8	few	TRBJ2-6	CASSPRNRAGANVLTF	TGTGCCAGCAGTCCCCGTAACAGGGCTGGGGCCAACGTCCTGACTTTC
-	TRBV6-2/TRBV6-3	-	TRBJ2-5	CASRRRGGQETQYF	TGTGCCAGCAGACGACGAGGGGGGCAAGAGACCCAGTACTTC
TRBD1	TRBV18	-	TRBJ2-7	CASSFRTGEFEQYF	TGTGCCAGCTCATTTAGGACAGGGGAATTCGAGCAGTACTTC
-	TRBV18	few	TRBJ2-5	CASSHRVETQYF	TGTGCCAGCTCCCACAGGGTCGAGACCCAGTACTTC
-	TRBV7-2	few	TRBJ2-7	CASSLTVNSYEQYF	TGTGCCAGCAGCTTGACCGTAAACTCCTACGAGCAGTACTTC
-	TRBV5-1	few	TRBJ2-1	CASSSSGGYNEQFF	TGCGCCAGCAGCTCGTCAGGTGGCTACAATGAGCAGTTCTTC
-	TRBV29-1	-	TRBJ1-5	CSVVTGGEPQHF	TGCAGCGTTGTCACAGGCGGGGAGCCCCAGCATTTT
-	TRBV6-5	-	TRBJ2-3	CASSYSQVSSTDTQYF	TGTGCCAGCAGTTACAGTCAGGTTTCAAGCACAGATACGCAGTATTTT
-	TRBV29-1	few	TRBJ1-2	CSVVTGAHYGYTF	TGCAGCGTTGTGACCGGGGCTCACTATGGCTACACCTTC
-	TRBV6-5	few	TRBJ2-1	CASSYPRDNEQFF	TGTGCCAGCAGTTACCCCCGGGACAATGAGCAGTTCTTC
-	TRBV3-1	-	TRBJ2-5	CASSQMAGFETQYF	TGTGCCAGCAGCCAAATGGCGGGGTTTGAGACCCAGTACTTC
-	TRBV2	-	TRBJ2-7	CASSEADQLYEQYF	TGTGCCAGCAGTGAGGCGGACCAGCTCTACGAGCAGTACTTC
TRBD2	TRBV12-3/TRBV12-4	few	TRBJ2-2	CASILAGGPGGELFF	TGTGCCAGCATTCTAGCGGGAGGGCCTGGCGGGGAGCTGTTTTTT
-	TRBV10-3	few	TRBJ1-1	CAIKKGMVTEAFF	TGTGCCATCAAGAAGGGGATGGTCACTGAAGCTTTCTTT
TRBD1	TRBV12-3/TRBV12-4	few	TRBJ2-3	CATQTGAITDTQYF	TGTGCCACCCAGACAGGGGCCATCACAGATACGCAGTATTTT
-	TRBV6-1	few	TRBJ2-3	CASSPSWGADTQYF	TGTGCCAGCAGCCCTTCGTGGGGGGCAGATACGCAGTATTTT
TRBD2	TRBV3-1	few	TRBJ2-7	CASSQEGGSSGNYEQYF	TGTGCCAGCAGCCAAGAGGGCGGGTCTAGCGGAAACTACGAGCAGTACTTC
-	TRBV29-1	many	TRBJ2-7	CSTMDGYEQYF	TGCAGCACTATGGACGGCTACGAGCAGTACTTC
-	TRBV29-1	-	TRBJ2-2	CSVATAHNTGELFF	TGCAGCGTTGCGACAGCCCACAACACCGGGGAGCTGTTTTTT
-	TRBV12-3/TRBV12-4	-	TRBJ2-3	CASSLRPPSHRERQYF	TGTGCCAGCAGTTTAAGGCCTCCTTCCCACAGGGAAAGGCAGTATTTT
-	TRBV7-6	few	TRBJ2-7	CASSQGPALQYF	TGTGCCAGCAGCCAGGGGCCCGCTCTACAGTACTTC
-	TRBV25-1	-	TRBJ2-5	CASSDLTETQYF	TGTGCCAGCAGTGATTTAACAGAGACCCAGTACTTC
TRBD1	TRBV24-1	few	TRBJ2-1	CATSLRTGINEQFF	TGTGCCACCAGTCTTCGGACAGGGATAAATGAGCAGTTCTTC
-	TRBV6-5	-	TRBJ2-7	CASSYSKWGNLYEQYF	TGTGCCAGCAGTTACTCGAAGTGGGGGAATCTATACGAGCAGTACTTC
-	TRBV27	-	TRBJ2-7	CASSRPGSTYEQYF	TGTGCCAGCAGCCGACCGGGATCCACCTACGAGCAGTACTTC
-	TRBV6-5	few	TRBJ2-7	CASSYGLALIYEQYF	TGTGCCAGCAGTTACGGGCTAGCGCTAATTTACGAGCAGTACTTC
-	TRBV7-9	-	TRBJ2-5	CASSLAPGIETQYF	TGTGCCAGCAGCTTAGCGCCAGGGATTGAGACCCAGTACTTC
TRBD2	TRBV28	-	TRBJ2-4	CASQSGSRSKNIQYF	TGTGCCAGCCAAAGCGGGAGCCGTTCCAAAAACATTCAGTACTTC
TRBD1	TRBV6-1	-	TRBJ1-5	CASSTGAPSNQPQHF	TGTGCCAGCAGCACAGGGGCTCCTAGCAATCAGCCCCAGCATTTT
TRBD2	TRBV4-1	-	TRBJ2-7	CASSQVFGRAGVYEQYF	TGCGCCAGCAGCCAAGTGTTCGGTCGAGCGGGAGTGTACGAGCAGTACTTC
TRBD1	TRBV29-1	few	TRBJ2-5	CSVGRQGPETQYF	TGCAGCGTTGGCCGACAGGGTCCCGAGACCCAGTACTTC
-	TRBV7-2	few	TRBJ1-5	CASSLVQGDQPQHF	TGTGCCAGCAGCTTGGTACAGGGCGATCAGCCCCAGCATTTT